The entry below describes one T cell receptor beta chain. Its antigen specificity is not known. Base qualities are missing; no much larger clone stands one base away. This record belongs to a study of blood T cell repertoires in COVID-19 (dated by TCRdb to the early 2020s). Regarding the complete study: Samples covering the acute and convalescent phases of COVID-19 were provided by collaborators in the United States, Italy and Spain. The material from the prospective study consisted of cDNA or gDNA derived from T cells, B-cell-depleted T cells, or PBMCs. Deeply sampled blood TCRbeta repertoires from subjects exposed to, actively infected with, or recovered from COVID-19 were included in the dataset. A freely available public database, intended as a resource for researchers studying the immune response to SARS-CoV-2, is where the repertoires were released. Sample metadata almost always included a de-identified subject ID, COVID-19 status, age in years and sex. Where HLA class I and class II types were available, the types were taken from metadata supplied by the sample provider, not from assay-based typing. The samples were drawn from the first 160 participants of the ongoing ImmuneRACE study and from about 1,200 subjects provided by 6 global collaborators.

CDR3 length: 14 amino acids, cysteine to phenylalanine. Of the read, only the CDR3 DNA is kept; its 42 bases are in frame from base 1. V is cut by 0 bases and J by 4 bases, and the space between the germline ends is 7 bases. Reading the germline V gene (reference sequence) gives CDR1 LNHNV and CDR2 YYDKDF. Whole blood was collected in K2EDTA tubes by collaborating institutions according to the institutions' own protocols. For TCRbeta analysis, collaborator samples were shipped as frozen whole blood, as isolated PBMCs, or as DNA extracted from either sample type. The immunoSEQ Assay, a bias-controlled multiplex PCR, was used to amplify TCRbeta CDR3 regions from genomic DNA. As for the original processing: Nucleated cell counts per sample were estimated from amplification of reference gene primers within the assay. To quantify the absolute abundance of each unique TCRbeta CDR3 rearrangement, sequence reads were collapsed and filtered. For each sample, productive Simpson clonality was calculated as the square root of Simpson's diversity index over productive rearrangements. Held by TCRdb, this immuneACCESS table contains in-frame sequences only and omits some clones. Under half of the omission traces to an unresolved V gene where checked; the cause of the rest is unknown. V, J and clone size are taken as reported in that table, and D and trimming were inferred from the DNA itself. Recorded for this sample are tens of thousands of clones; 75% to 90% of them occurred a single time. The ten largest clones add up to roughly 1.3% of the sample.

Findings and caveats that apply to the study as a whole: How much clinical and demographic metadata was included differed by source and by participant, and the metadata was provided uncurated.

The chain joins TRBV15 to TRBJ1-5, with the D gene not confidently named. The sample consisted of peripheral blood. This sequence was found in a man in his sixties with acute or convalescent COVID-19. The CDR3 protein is CATSRDPGNQPQHF. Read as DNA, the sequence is TGTGCCACCAGCAGAGATCCCGGGAATCAGCCCCAGCATTTT.